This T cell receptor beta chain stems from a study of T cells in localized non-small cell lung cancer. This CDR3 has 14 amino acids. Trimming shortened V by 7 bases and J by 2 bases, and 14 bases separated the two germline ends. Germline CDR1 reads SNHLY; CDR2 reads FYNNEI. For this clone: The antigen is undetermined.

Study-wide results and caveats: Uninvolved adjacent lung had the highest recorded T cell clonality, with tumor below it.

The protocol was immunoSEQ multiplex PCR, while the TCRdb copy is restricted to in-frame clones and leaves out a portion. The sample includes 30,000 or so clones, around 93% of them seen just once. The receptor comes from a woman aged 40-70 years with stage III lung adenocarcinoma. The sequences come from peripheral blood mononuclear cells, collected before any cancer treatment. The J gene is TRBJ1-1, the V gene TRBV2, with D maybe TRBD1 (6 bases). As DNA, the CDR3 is TGTGCCAGCAATTCACAGGGTCGAAACACTGAAGCTTTCTTT. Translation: CASNSQGRNTEAFF.